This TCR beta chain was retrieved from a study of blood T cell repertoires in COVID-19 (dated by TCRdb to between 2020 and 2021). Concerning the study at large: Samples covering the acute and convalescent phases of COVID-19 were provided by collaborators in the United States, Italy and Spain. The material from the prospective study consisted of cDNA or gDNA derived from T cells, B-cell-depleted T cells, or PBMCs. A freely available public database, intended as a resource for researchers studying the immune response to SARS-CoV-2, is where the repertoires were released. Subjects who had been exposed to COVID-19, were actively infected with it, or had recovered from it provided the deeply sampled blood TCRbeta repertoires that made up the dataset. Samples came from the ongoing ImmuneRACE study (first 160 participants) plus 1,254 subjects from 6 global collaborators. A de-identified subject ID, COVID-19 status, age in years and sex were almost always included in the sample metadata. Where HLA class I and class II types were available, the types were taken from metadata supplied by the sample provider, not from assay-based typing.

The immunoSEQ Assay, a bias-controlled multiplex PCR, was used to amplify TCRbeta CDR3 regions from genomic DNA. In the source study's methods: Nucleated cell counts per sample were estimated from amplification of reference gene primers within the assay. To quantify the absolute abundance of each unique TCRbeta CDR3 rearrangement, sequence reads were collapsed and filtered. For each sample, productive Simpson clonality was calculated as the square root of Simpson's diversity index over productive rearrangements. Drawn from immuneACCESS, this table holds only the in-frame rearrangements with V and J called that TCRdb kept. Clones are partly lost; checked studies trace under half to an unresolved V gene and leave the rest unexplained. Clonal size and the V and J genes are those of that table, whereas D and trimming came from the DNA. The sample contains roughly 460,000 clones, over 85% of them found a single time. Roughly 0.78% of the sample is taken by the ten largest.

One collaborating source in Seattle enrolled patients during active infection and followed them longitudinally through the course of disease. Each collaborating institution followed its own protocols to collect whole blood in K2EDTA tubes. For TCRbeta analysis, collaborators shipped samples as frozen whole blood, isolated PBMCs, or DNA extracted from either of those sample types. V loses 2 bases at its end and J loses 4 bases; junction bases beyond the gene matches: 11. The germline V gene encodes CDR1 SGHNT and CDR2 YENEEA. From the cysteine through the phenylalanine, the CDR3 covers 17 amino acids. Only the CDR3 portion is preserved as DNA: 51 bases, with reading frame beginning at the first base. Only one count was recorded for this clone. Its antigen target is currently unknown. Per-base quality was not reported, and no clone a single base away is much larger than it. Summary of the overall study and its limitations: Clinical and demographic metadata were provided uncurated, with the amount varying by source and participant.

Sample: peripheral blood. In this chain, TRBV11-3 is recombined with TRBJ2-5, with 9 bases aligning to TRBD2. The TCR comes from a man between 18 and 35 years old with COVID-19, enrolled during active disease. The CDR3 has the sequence CASSLSSAGGPGETQYF. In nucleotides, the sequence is TGTGCCAGCAGCTTATCTTCTGCGGGAGGGCCGGGAGAGACCCAGTACTTC.